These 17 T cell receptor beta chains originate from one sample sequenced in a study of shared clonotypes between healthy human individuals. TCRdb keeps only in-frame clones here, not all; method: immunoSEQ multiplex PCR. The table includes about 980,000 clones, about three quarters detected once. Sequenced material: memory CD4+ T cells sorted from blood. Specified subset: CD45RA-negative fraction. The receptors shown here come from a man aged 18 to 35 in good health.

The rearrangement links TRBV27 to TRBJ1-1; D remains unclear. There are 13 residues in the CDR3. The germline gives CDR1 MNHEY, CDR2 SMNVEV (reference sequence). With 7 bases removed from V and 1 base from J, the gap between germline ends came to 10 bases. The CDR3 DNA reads TGTGCCAGCAACTCGGGAAGGAACACTGAAGCTTTCTTT. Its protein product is CASNSGRNTEAFF.

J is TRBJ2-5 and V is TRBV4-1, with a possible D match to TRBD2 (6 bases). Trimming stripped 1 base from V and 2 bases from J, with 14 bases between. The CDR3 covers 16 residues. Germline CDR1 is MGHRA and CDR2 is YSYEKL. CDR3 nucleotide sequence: TGCGCCAGCAGCCAAGCCTTGCGGGGTGGGCAAGAGACCCAGTACTTC. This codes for CASSQALRGGQETQYF.

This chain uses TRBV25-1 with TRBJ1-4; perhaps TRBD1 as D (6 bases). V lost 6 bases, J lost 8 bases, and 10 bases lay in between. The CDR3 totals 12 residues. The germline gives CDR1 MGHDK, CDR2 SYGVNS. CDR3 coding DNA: TGTGCCAGCAGGGGAGACAGGGAAAAACTGTTTTTT. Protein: CASRGDREKLFF. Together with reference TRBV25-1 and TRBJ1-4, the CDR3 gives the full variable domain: EADIYQTPRYLVIGTGKKITLECSQTMGHDKMYWYQQDPGMELHLIHYSYGVNSTEKGDLSSESTVSRIRTEHFPLTLESARPSHTSQYLCASRGDREKLFFGSGTQLSVL.

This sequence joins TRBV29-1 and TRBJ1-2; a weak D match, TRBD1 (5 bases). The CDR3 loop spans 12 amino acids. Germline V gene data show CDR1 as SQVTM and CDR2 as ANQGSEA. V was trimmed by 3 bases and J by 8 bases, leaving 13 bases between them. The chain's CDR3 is CSVEQTVNGYTF. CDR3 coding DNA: TGCAGCGTTGAGCAGACAGTGAACGGCTACACCTTC.

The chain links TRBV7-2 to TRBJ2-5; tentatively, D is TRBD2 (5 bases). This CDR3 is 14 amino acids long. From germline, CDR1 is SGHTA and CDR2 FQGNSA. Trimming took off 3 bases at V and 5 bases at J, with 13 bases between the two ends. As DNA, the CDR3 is TGTGCCAGCAGCTTCCCTAGCAATACGGAGACCCAGTACTTC. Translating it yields CASSFPSNTETQYF.

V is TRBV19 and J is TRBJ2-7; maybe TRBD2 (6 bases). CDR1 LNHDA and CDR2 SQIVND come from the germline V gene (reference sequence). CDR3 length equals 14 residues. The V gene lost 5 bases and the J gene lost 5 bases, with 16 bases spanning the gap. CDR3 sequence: CASSARERPHEQYF. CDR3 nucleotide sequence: TGTGCCAGTAGTGCTCGGGAGCGTCCCCACGAGCAGTACTTC.

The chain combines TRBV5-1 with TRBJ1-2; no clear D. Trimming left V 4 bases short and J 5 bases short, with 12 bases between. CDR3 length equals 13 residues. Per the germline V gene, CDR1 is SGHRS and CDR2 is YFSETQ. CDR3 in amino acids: CASSPDPRYGYTF. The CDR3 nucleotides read TGCGCCAGCAGCCCAGACCCGAGATATGGCTACACCTTC.

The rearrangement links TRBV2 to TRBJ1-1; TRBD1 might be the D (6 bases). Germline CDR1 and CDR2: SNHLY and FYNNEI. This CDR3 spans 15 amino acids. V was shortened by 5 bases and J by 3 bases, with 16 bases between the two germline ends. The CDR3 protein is CASSNREFGDTEAFF. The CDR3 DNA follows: TGTGCCAGCAGTAACAGGGAGTTTGGGGACACTGAAGCTTTCTTT.

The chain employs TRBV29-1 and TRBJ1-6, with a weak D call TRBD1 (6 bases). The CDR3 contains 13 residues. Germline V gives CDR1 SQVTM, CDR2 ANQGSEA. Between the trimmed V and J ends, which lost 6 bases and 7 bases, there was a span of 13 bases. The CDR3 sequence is CSVSTGLNSPLHF. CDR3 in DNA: TGCAGCGTCTCGACAGGTTTGAATTCACCCCTCCACTTT. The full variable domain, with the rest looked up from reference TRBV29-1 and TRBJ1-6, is SAVISQKPSRDICQRGTSLTIQCQVDSQVTMMFWYRQQPGQSLTLIATANQGSEATYESGFVIDKFPISRPNLTFSTLTVSNMSPEDSSIYLCSVSTGLNSPLHFGNGTRLTVT.

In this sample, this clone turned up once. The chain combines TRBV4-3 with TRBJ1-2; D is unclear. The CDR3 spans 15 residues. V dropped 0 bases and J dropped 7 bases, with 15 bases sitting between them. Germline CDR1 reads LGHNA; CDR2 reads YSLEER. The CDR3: CASSQDFRLLGGYTF. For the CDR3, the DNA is TGCGCCAGCAGCCAAGATTTCCGGTTGTTGGGTGGCTACACCTTC.

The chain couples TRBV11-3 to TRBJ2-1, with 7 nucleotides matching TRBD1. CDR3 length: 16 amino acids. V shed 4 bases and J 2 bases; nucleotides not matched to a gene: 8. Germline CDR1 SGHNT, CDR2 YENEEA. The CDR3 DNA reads TGTGCCAGCAGCTCCCGGACAGGATTAACCTACAATGAGCAGTTCTTC. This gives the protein CASSSRTGLTYNEQFF.

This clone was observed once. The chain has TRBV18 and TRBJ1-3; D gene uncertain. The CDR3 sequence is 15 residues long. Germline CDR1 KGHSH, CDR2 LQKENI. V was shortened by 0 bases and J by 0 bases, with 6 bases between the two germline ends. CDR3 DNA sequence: TGTGCCAGCTCACCACCGGGCAGCTCTGGAAACACCATATATTTT. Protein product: CASSPPGSSGNTIYF.

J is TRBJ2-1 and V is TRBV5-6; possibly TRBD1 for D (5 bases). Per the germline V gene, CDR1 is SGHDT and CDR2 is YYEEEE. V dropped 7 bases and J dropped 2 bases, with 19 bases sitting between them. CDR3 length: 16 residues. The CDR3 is CASCPEVTGTYNEQFF. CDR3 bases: TGTGCCAGCTGCCCTGAGGTAACAGGAACCTACAATGAGCAGTTCTTC.

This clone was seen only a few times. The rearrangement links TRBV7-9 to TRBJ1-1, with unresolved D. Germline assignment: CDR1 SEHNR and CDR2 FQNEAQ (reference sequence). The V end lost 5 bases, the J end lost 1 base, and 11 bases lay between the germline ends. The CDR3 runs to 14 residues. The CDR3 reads CASSESYQNTEAFF. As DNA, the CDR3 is TGTGCCAGCAGCGAAAGCTACCAGAACACTGAAGCTTTCTTT. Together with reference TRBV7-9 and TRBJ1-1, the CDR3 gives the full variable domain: DTGVSQNPRHKITKRGQNVTFRCDPISEHNRLYWYRQTLGQGPEFLTYFQNEAQLEKSRLLSDRFSAERPKGSFSTLEIQRTEQGDSAMYLCASSESYQNTEAFFGQGTRLTVV.

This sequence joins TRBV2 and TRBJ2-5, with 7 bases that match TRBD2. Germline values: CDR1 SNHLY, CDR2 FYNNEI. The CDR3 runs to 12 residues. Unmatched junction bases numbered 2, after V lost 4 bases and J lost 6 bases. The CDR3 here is CASSGEGKTQYF. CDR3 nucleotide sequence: TGTGCCAGCAGTGGGGAGGGCAAGACCCAGTACTTC.

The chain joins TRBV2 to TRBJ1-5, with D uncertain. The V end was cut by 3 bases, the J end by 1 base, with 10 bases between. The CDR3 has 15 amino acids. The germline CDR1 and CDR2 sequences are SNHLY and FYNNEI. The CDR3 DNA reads TGTGCCAGCAGTGACAGGCGAAAGAGCAATCAGCCCCAGCATTTT. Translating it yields CASSDRRKSNQPQHF.

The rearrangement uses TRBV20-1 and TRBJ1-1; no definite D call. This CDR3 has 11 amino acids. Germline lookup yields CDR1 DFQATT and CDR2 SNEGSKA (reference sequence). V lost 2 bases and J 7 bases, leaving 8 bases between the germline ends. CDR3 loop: CSARSSDEAFF. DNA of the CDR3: TGCAGTGCTAGATCCTCCGATGAAGCTTTCTTT.